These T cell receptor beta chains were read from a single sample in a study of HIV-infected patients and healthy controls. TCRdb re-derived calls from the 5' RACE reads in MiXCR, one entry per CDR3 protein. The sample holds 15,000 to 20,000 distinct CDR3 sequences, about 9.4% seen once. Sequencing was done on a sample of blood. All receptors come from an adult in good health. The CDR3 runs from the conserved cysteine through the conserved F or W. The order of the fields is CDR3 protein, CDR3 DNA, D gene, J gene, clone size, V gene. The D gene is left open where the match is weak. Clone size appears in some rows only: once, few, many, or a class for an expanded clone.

CASSGLAGADTQYF	TGTGCCAGCAGTGGACTAGCGGGAGCAGATACGCAGTATTTT	TRBD2	TRBJ2-3	many	TRBV6-1
CASSMGEEWEGTNQPQHF	TGTGCCAGTAGTATGGGCGAGGAGTGGGAGGGGACCAATCAGCCCCAGCATTTT	NA	TRBJ1-5	many	TRBV19
CASASDSIASGANVLTF	TGTGCCAGCGCGTCGGACAGCATAGCCTCTGGGGCCAACGTCCTGACTTTC	NA	TRBJ2-6	medium-sized	TRBV2
CASSLYRGNTEAFF	TGCGCCAGCAGCCTATACCGAGGTAACACTGAAGCTTTCTTT	NA	TRBJ1-1	NA	TRBV5-1
CASSIAGLGEQYF	TGTGCCAGTAGTATTGCAGGGCTGGGGGAGCAGTACTTC	NA	TRBJ2-7	many	TRBV19
CASSASGAQYF	TGTGCCAGCAGTGCTAGCGGGGCCCAGTACTTC	TRBD2	TRBJ2-5	NA	TRBV6-6
CSARVTSGRYNEQFF	TGCAGTGCTAGAGTAACCAGCGGGAGATACAATGAGCAGTTCTTC	TRBD2	TRBJ2-1	many	TRBV20-1
CATSDATVPGELFF	TGTGCCACCAGTGACGCTACCGTCCCGGGGGAGCTGTTTTTT	NA	TRBJ2-2	few	TRBV24-1
CSARDLGRVQETQYF	TGCAGTGCTAGAGATTTGGGCAGGGTACAAGAGACCCAGTACTTC	NA	TRBJ2-5	many	TRBV20-1
CASRGVWGQDEQFF	TGTGCCAGCAGAGGTGTCTGGGGTCAGGATGAGCAGTTCTTC	NA	TRBJ2-1	many	TRBV12-3/TRBV12-4
CASSSTSNEQFF	TGTGCCAGCAGCTCGACTTCTAATGAGCAGTTCTTC	NA	TRBJ2-1	medium-sized	TRBV27
CASSLVRREETQYF	TGTGCCAGCAGCTTAGTCCGTCGGGAAGAGACCCAGTACTTC	NA	TRBJ2-5	few	TRBV7-2
CAWSVQHIQYF	TGTGCCTGGAGTGTGCAACACATTCAGTACTTC	NA	TRBJ2-4	many	TRBV30
CASSEVPRSSYEQYF	TGTGCCAGCAGTGAGGTTCCCAGGAGCTCCTACGAGCAGTACTTC	NA	TRBJ2-7	many	TRBV2
CSAGTSGRAGPWTQYF	TGCAGTGCTGGGACTAGCGGGAGGGCCGGCCCGTGGACCCAGTACTTC	TRBD2	TRBJ2-5	few	TRBV20-1
CATRPGQGGGMNTEAFF	TGTGCCACCAGGCCGGGACAGGGAGGGGGGATGAACACTGAAGCTTTCTTT	TRBD1	TRBJ1-1	many	TRBV24-1
CSVEERDRGSTEAFF	TGCAGCGTTGAAGAGCGGGACAGGGGCAGCACTGAAGCTTTCTTT	TRBD1	TRBJ1-1	many	TRBV29-1
CASSYRPGAGSLSYEQYF	TGTGCCAGCAGTTACCGGCCGGGGGCCGGGAGCCTCTCCTACGAGCAGTACTTC	NA	TRBJ2-7	many	TRBV6-5
CASSAETGGVNTEAFF	TGCGCCAGCAGCGCGGAAACTGGGGGAGTGAACACTGAAGCTTTCTTT	NA	TRBJ1-1	many	TRBV5-1
CASSEREGTDTQYF	TGTGCCAGCAGTGAGCGGGAAGGCACAGATACGCAGTATTTT	NA	TRBJ2-3	many	TRBV25-1
CASSQGRLLRYNEQFF	TGCGCCAGCAGCCAAGGTCGTCTCTTGAGGTACAATGAGCAGTTCTTC	NA	TRBJ2-1	many	TRBV4-1
CASSQQGAGQPQHF	TGTGCCAGCAGCCAACAGGGCGCGGGGCAGCCCCAGCATTTT	NA	TRBJ1-5	NA	TRBV6-5
CASSYAGGAGANVLTF	TGTGCCAGCAGTTACGCGGGGGGCGCTGGGGCCAACGTCCTGACTTTC	TRBD2	TRBJ2-6	NA	TRBV6-5
CSARDPSGYQPQHF	TGCAGTGCTAGAGATCCCTCGGGTTATCAGCCCCAGCATTTT	NA	TRBJ1-5	NA	TRBV20-1
CAWRRQGNQPQHF	TGTGCCTGGAGGCGGCAGGGAAATCAGCCCCAGCATTTT	NA	TRBJ1-5	many	TRBV30
CASSLALGNTGELFF	TGTGCCAGCAGCTTAGCACTAGGGAACACCGGGGAGCTGTTTTTT	NA	TRBJ2-2	many	TRBV11-2
CATSSPGTTSTDTQYF	TGTGCCACCAGCAGCCCCGGGACTACTAGCACAGATACGCAGTATTTT	TRBD2	TRBJ2-3	few	TRBV15
CSARDLRDPYNSPLHF	TGCAGTGCTAGAGATCTCCGGGATCCATATAATTCACCCCTCCACTTT	NA	TRBJ1-6	many	TRBV20-1
CASSLDDSPLHF	TGTGCCAGCAGCTTAGACGATTCACCCCTCCACTTT	NA	TRBJ1-6	few	TRBV7-2
CASRASTDTQYF	TGTGCCAGCAGGGCCAGCACAGATACGCAGTATTTT	NA	TRBJ2-3	medium-sized	TRBV6-5
CASSVRETAGGTYEQYF	TGTGCCAGCTCAGTCAGAGAAACAGCGGGAGGCACCTACGAGCAGTACTTC	TRBD2	TRBJ2-7	few	TRBV18
CASSQESRQGGPLSRVLTF	TGTGCCAGCAGCCAAGAAAGTCGGCAGGGGGGTCCTCTTTCCCGCGTCCTGACTTTC	NA	TRBJ2-6	NA	TRBV3-1
CASSWPAREQFF	TGCGCCAGCAGCTGGCCTGCACGCGAGCAGTTCTTC	NA	TRBJ2-1	many	TRBV5-1
CASSYPGTLADTQYF	TGTGCCAGCAGTTACCCTGGGACTTTGGCAGATACGCAGTATTTT	NA	TRBJ2-3	few	TRBV6-2/TRBV6-3
CASRMDEIGELFF	TGTGCCAGCAGGATGGACGAGATCGGGGAGCTGTTTTTT	NA	TRBJ2-2	many	TRBV11-2
CSVGGQGAYNEQFF	TGCAGCGTTGGAGGACAGGGGGCTTACAATGAGCAGTTCTTC	TRBD1	TRBJ2-1	few	TRBV29-1
CSVERSSYNEQFF	TGCAGCGTTGAGCGGAGCTCCTACAATGAGCAGTTCTTC	NA	TRBJ2-1	many	TRBV29-1
CASTQRGSRSGANVLTF	TGTGCCAGCACCCAGAGAGGATCCCGCTCTGGGGCCAACGTCCTGACTTTC	NA	TRBJ2-6	many	TRBV3-1
CASGLAGVKETQYF	TGTGCCAGTGGACTAGCGGGAGTCAAAGAGACCCAGTACTTC	TRBD2	TRBJ2-5	few	TRBV19